A single sample gave rise to the 27 T cell receptor beta chains below, sequenced in a study of OX40 agonist ivuxolimab in advanced cancers. The assay was immunoSEQ multiplex PCR, and TCRdb's table has in-frame clones only and misses some. Of 70,000 to 85,000 clones listed, 94% are singletons. This sample comprised CD4+ or CD8+ T cells sorted from blood, obtained in a trial of the OX40 agonist ivuxolimab. These receptors all come from an adult with an advanced solid tumor such as melanoma, head and neck, liver or kidney cancer.

This clone showed up just once. The V and J genes are TRBV5-4 and TRBJ2-1; D is unresolved. Trimming left V 0 bases short and J 8 bases short, with 6 bases between. Germline CDR1 is SGHNT and CDR2 is YYREEE (reference sequence). The CDR3 is 12 residues long. CDR3 sequence (DNA): TGTGCCAGCAGCTTGGCCTCAGATGAGCAGTTCTTC. Translation: CASSLASDEQFF.

The chain couples TRBV4-3 to TRBJ1-2; 8 positions agree with TRBD1. The CDR3 loop spans 13 amino acids. V dropped 2 bases and J dropped 5; count of bases not matched to a gene: 1. The germline V gene has CDR1 LGHNA and CDR2 YSLEER. CDR3 protein: CASSQRTGYGYTF. The CDR3 bases are TGCGCCAGCAGCCAACGGACAGGGTATGGCTACACCTTC.

The rearrangement joins TRBV5-1 to TRBJ1-2; D perhaps matches TRBD1 (6 bases). The CDR3 extends over 14 amino acids. Germline V gives CDR1 SGHRS, CDR2 YFSETQ. Trimming shortened V by 0 bases and J by 4 bases, and 10 bases separated the two germline ends. CDR3 nucleotide sequence: TGCGCCAGCAGCTTGGCCGGGGGCCTCTATGGCTACACCTTC. Protein sequence: CASSLAGGLYGYTF. Based on the CDR3 plus reference TRBV5-1 and TRBJ1-2, the full variable domain is KAGVTQTPRYLIKTRGQQVTLSCSPISGHRSVSWYQQTPGQGLQFLFEYFSETQRNKGNFPGRFSGRQFSNSRSEMNVSTLELGDSALYLCASSLAGGLYGYTFGSGTRLTVV.

This clone was counted a single time. J is TRBJ2-7 and V is TRBV28; D unresolved. The ends were cut back, 5 bases at V and 4 bases at J, with 24 bases in the middle. CDR1 is MDHEN, CDR2 SYDVKM, per germline. The CDR3 is 17 amino acids. As DNA, the CDR3 is TGTGCCAGCAGTCTCCCGGTAATAGGTCTCACGACATACGAGCAGTACTTC. As protein: CASSLPVIGLTTYEQYF.

In DNA, the CDR3 is TGTGCCAGCAGCTTGGGTCTAGCGGTTAGCTCCTACGAGCAGTACTTC. Residues: CASSLGLAVSSYEQYF. This rearrangement joins TRBV7-8 to TRBJ2-7; 7 nucleotides line up with TRBD2. This CDR3 spans 16 amino acids. Germline CDR1 reads SGHVS; CDR2 reads FQNEAQ. Losses at the gene ends were 3 bases for V and 0 bases for J; bases not matched to a gene: 8.

This clone has ten or more counts. The rearrangement joins TRBV19 to TRBJ2-2, with D possibly being TRBD1 (5 bases). Germline V CDR1 and CDR2: LNHDA, SQIVND (reference sequence). The CDR3 totals 14 residues. The V end was cut by 3 bases, the J end by 1 base, with 6 bases between. The CDR3 sequence is CASSIGQNTGELFF. The CDR3 coding sequence is TGTGCCAGTAGTATTGGACAGAACACCGGGGAGCTGTTTTTT.

The gene calls are TRBV6-5 and TRBJ2-7; D is possibly TRBD2 (6 bases). V was pared by 4 bases and J by 5 bases, with 12 bases between. From germline, CDR1 is MNHEY and CDR2 SVGAGI. The CDR3 loop spans 13 amino acids. The CDR3 region has the DNA TGTGCCAGCAGTTCAAGCGGGTTCCACGAGCAGTACTTC. Translation: CASSSSGFHEQYF.

The chain uses TRBV19 and TRBJ2-1, with D possibly being TRBD2 (5 bases). The CDR3 covers 14 residues. CDR1 is LNHDA, CDR2 SQIVND, per germline (reference sequence). Trimming pared 4 bases from V and 6 bases from J, leaving 13 bases between. Here the CDR3 reads CASSTGLPPNEQFF. DNA for the CDR3: TGTGCCAGTAGTACTGGACTCCCTCCCAATGAGCAGTTCTTC.

The genes are TRBV27 and TRBJ2-7; D is undetermined. The length of the CDR3 is 14 residues. From germline, CDR1 is MNHEY and CDR2 SMNVEV (reference sequence). Trimming took off 6 bases at V and 6 bases at J, with 18 bases between the two ends. The CDR3 nucleotides are TGTGCCAGCAGCCGCACGGGCATGTCTGGCGAGCAGTACTTC. Its translation is CASSRTGMSGEQYF.

The V call is TRBV27, the J call TRBJ2-1; D remains unclear. Germline CDR1 reads MNHEY; CDR2 reads SMNVEV (reference sequence). V was shortened by 4 bases and J by 5 bases, with 9 bases between the two germline ends. The CDR3 is 13 residues long. CDR3 sequence (DNA): TGTGCCAGCAGTTCGTACGCGGACAATGAGCAGTTCTTC. As protein: CASSSYADNEQFF.

This clone was counted once. V and J are TRBV7-9 and TRBJ2-7; tentatively, D is TRBD1 (5 bases). This CDR3 has 14 residues. Germline CDR1 SEHNR, CDR2 FQNEAQ (reference sequence). The V gene lost 3 bases and the J gene lost 2 bases, with 11 bases spanning the gap. Here the CDR3 DNA reads TGTGCCAGCAGCTTCCGCCAGGGCCCCTACGAGCAGTACTTC. Its translation: CASSFRQGPYEQYF.

V usage is TRBV6-5 and J usage is TRBJ2-1, with a tentative D call TRBD2 (5 bases). V was shortened by 8 bases and J by 10 bases, with 15 bases between the two germline ends. The CDR3 covers 12 residues. Germline-derived CDR1 and CDR2 are MNHEY and SVGAGI. This chain's CDR3 is CASRLSPDEQFF. CDR3 DNA sequence: TGTGCCAGCCGACTATCTCCAGACGAGCAGTTCTTC.

The J gene is TRBJ1-2, the V gene TRBV7-3; weak D call: TRBD1 (5 bases). V lost 8 bases and J lost 4, with 14 bases in between. Germline CDR1 reads SGHTA; CDR2 reads FQGTGA. The CDR3 consists of 13 residues. CDR3 nucleotides: TGTGCCAGCGGCCCCGACAGAACCTATGGCTACACCTTC. As protein: CASGPDRTYGYTF.

J is TRBJ2-2 and V is TRBV27; D is ambiguous. CDR3 length: 14 residues. V lost 2 bases and J 4 bases, leaving 8 bases between the germline ends. Germline V gene data show CDR1 as MNHEY and CDR2 as SMNVEV (reference sequence). The CDR3 protein is CASSLLGPTGELFF. The DNA for the CDR3 is TGTGCCAGCAGTTTACTCGGACCCACCGGGGAGCTGTTTTTT.

J is TRBJ2-7 and V is TRBV27; D not resolved. The germline V gene encodes CDR1 MNHEY and CDR2 SMNVEV (reference sequence). The V end was cut by 3 bases, the J end by 1 base, with 7 bases between. The CDR3 extends over 13 amino acids. In DNA, the CDR3 is TGTGCCAGCAGTTTCGTTCCGTCCTACGAGCAGTACTTC. It encodes CASSFVPSYEQYF.

The genes are TRBV19 and TRBJ2-7; D is uncertain. V lost 3 bases and J lost 0, with 12 bases in between. The CDR3 has 15 amino acids. Germline CDR1 is LNHDA and CDR2 is SQIVND (reference sequence). The CDR3 DNA follows: TGTGCCAGTAGTATCCAGCGCTTCGGCTCCTACGAGCAGTACTTC. Protein sequence: CASSIQRFGSYEQYF.

The gene calls are TRBV5-5 and TRBJ1-3; no reliable D call. The CDR3 sequence is 15 residues long. V was trimmed by 1 base and J by 1 base, leaving 9 bases between them. Germline V gene sequence: CDR1 SGHKS, CDR2 YYEKEE (reference sequence). The DNA of the CDR3 is TGTGCCAGCAGCTTGTCTTACAGTTCTGGAAACACCATATATTTT. The encoded protein is CASSLSYSSGNTIYF.

This chain joins TRBV2 and TRBJ2-7; D may be TRBD2 (7 bases). The CDR3 extends over 14 amino acids. Germline values: CDR1 SNHLY, CDR2 FYNNEI. V gave up 7 bases and J gave up 3 bases, with 16 bases separating them. In DNA form, the CDR3 reads TGTGCCAGCACCCGAGGGAGGGGGTACTACGAGCAGTACTTC. Translating gives CASTRGRGYYEQYF.

The V call is TRBV30, the J call TRBJ2-7, with 8 bases matching TRBD1. V shed 1 base, J shed 0 bases, and the junction held 5 bases outside the gene matches. Germline lookup yields CDR1 GTSNPN and CDR2 SVGIG (reference sequence). The CDR3 has 15 residues. The CDR3 DNA reads as TGTGCCTGGAGTGCCGGGACAGGCTACTCCTACGAGCAGTACTTC. It encodes CAWSAGTGYSYEQYF.

In the case of this clone: The junction and the germline gene differ at one end; a read error may be behind it. This chain connects TRBV5-6 to TRBJ2-7; 8 nucleotides line up with TRBD2. This CDR3 contains 14 residues. Per the germline V gene, CDR1 is SGHDT and CDR2 is YYEEEE. CDR3 in amino acids: CASSLYAGGDERYF. Here the CDR3 DNA reads TGTGCCAGCAGCTTGTACGCGGGAGGTGACGAGCGGTACTTC.

J is TRBJ2-7 and V is TRBV13, with a possible D match to TRBD2 (5 bases). Germline V gene sequence: CDR1 PRHDT, CDR2 FYEKMQ (reference sequence). V shed 5 bases and J shed 5 bases, with 16 bases lying between them. This CDR3 has 14 residues. The CDR3 loop reads CASSPAGPSNEQYF. The CDR3 DNA reads as TGTGCCAGCAGCCCCGCGGGTCCAAGCAACGAGCAGTACTTC. Complete variable domain (other parts from reference TRBV13 and TRBJ2-7): AAGVIQSPRHLIKEKRETATLKCYPIPRHDTVYWYQQGPGQDPQFLISFYEKMQSDKGSIPDRFSAQQFSDYHSELNMSSLELGDSALYFCASSPAGPSNEQYFGPGTRLTVT.

J is TRBJ2-1 and V is TRBV5-4; possibly TRBD2 for D (5 bases). V lost 0 bases to trimming and J lost 9 bases, with 13 bases between them. Germline CDR1 and CDR2: SGHNT and YYREEE (reference sequence). The CDR3 is made up of 14 amino acids. CDR3 loop: CASSLDRGRAEQFF. CDR3 DNA: TGTGCCAGCAGCTTGGATCGGGGAAGGGCTGAGCAGTTCTTC.

The CDR3 region has the DNA TGTGCCAGCAGCTTGGACAGGGCCTATGGCTACACCTTC. The encoded protein is CASSLDRAYGYTF. The rearrangement links TRBV5-6 to TRBJ1-2; a weak D match, TRBD1 (6 bases). Trimming took off 0 bases at V and 4 bases at J, with 7 bases between the two ends. CDR1 SGHDT and CDR2 YYEEEE come from the germline V gene. CDR3 length: 13 amino acids. The full variable domain, completed using reference TRBV5-6 and TRBJ1-2, is DAGVTQSPTHLIKTRGQQVTLRCSPKSGHDTVSWYQQALGQGPQFIFQYYEEEERQRGNFPDRFSGHQFPNYSSELNVNALLLGDSALYLCASSLDRAYGYTFGSGTRLTVV.

V is TRBV9 and J is TRBJ2-7; 7 nucleotides match TRBD2. CDR3 length equals 15 residues. The V and J ends lost 5 bases and 1 base, in that order; junction bases with no gene match: 9. From germline, CDR1 is SGDLS and CDR2 YYNGEE. CDR3 sequence reads: CASSRGGSGSYEQYF. The CDR3 DNA follows: TGTGCCAGCAGTCGGGGCGGGAGTGGGTCCTACGAGCAGTACTTC. Filled out from reference TRBV9 and TRBJ2-7, the complete variable domain reads DSGVTQTPKHLITATGQRVTLRCSPRSGDLSVYWYQQSLDQGLQFLIQYYNGEERAKGNILERFSAQQFPDLHSELNLSSLELGDSALYFCASSRGGSGSYEQYFGPGTRLTVT.

The chain recombines TRBV4-2 with TRBJ2-7; D uncertain. The germline V gene has CDR1 LGHNA and CDR2 YNFKEQ. The V gene lost 4 bases and the J gene lost 3 bases, with 10 bases spanning the gap. This CDR3 contains 13 residues. The CDR3 sequence is CASSPSTLYEQYF. The CDR3 DNA reads TGTGCCAGCAGCCCCTCGACACTCTACGAGCAGTACTTC.

This clone was observed a handful of times. The chain has TRBV27 and TRBJ2-5; D is unresolved. The length of the CDR3 is 11 residues. Germline V gene data show CDR1 as MNHEY and CDR2 as SMNVEV (reference sequence). V shed 5 bases and J shed 4 bases, with 5 bases lying between them. CDR3 protein: CASSNGETQYF. The CDR3 DNA reads TGTGCCAGCAGTAACGGAGAGACCCAGTACTTC.

The J gene is TRBJ2-7, the V gene TRBV7-9, with 10 nucleotides matching TRBD1. Germline CDR1 SEHNR, CDR2 FQNEAQ (reference sequence). This CDR3 comprises 16 residues. With V trimmed by 5 bases and J by 3 bases, 10 bases remained unmatched. The CDR3 coding sequence is TGTGCCAGCAGCACCTCCGCCAGGGACAGGGGCTACGAGCAGTACTTC. Translated: CASSTSARDRGYEQYF.